Listed below are T cell receptor beta chains from one sample, sequenced in a study of coeliac disease. TCRdb's copy holds only in-frame clones and misses some; the assay was immunoSEQ multiplex PCR. Among around 4,500 clones, roughly 58% were seen once, and the ten largest hold approximately 8%. The sample comprised intraepithelial lymphocytes from the gut. These receptors were collected from a woman between 18 and 30 years old with active celiac disease. The CDR3 runs from the conserved cysteine through the conserved F or W. The D gene is left open where the match is weak. Part of the rows lack a size; the others show once, few, many or a class for expanded clones.

clone size: .; V gene: TRBV28; CDR3 length: 15; D gene: TRBD2; J gene: TRBJ2-5; CDR3 protein: CASSQPAGGRETQYF; CDR3 DNA: TGTGCCAGCAGCCAGCCAGCGGGAGGGCGAGAGACCCAGTACTTC
clone size: .; V gene: TRBV5-4; CDR3 length: 14; D gene: .; J gene: TRBJ2-5; CDR3 protein: CASSLAASGETQYF; CDR3 DNA: TGTGCCAGCAGCTTGGCCGCGAGCGGGGAGACCCAGTACTTC
clone size: .; V gene: TRBV11-2; CDR3 length: 15; D gene: .; J gene: TRBJ1-2; CDR3 protein: CASSPRQSLPRGYTF; CDR3 DNA: TGTGCCAGCAGCCCTAGACAGTCCCTACCCCGGGGCTACACCTTC
clone size: few; V gene: TRBV6-5; CDR3 length: 14; D gene: .; J gene: TRBJ1-2; CDR3 protein: CASSYTQGSSGYTF; CDR3 DNA: TGTGCCAGCAGTTACACACAGGGATCGTCAGGCTACACCTTC
clone size: .; V gene: TRBV25-1; CDR3 length: 15; D gene: TRBD1; J gene: TRBJ1-5; CDR3 protein: CASTGTGMANQPQHF; CDR3 DNA: TGTGCCAGCACCGGGACAGGGATGGCGAATCAGCCCCAGCATTTT
clone size: .; V gene: TRBV14; CDR3 length: 17; D gene: TRBD2; J gene: TRBJ2-5; CDR3 protein: CASSLLRLAGVDETQYF; CDR3 DNA: TGTGCCAGCAGTCTACTACGACTAGCGGGAGTTGACGAGACCCAGTACTTC
clone size: .; V gene: TRBV6-5; CDR3 length: 12; D gene: .; J gene: TRBJ1-2; CDR3 protein: CASRRGVWGYTF; CDR3 DNA: TGTGCCAGCCGAAGGGGCGTCTGGGGCTACACCTTC
clone size: few; V gene: TRBV30; CDR3 length: 15; D gene: TRBD2; J gene: TRBJ2-3; CDR3 protein: CAWCLWAGGSDTQYF; CDR3 DNA: TGTGCCTGGTGTCTCTGGGCGGGAGGGTCAGATACGCAGTATTTT
clone size: .; V gene: TRBV4-2; CDR3 length: 15; D gene: TRBD1; J gene: TRBJ2-4; CDR3 protein: CASSQGGGAENIQYF; CDR3 DNA: TGTGCCAGCAGCCAAGGAGGGGGCGCAGAAAACATTCAGTACTTC
clone size: few; V gene: TRBV13; CDR3 length: 18; D gene: .; J gene: TRBJ2-5; CDR3 protein: CASSPSGGGGIRAETQYF; CDR3 DNA: TGTGCCAGCAGCCCATCGGGGGGCGGTGGAATACGTGCGGAGACCCAGTACTTC
clone size: few; V gene: TRBV5-4; CDR3 length: 13; D gene: TRBD1; J gene: TRBJ2-5; CDR3 protein: CASSVDRFKTQYF; CDR3 DNA: TGTGCCAGCAGCGTGGACAGGTTTAAGACCCAGTACTTC
clone size: .; V gene: TRBV4-2; CDR3 length: 19; D gene: TRBD2; J gene: TRBJ2-1; CDR3 protein: CASSQATSGWGFPYNEQFF; CDR3 DNA: TGTGCCAGCAGCCAAGCGACTAGCGGTTGGGGTTTTCCCTACAATGAGCAGTTCTTC
clone size: .; V gene: TRBV30; CDR3 length: 14; D gene: .; J gene: TRBJ1-1; CDR3 protein: CAWGQRFPSTEAFF; CDR3 DNA: TGTGCCTGGGGGCAAAGGTTCCCCTCCACTGAAGCTTTCTTT
clone size: .; V gene: TRBV7-3; CDR3 length: 17; D gene: .; J gene: TRBJ2-7; CDR3 protein: CASSFQSGGQPPYEQYF; CDR3 DNA: TGTGCCAGCAGCTTCCAATCAGGTGGACAGCCACCCTACGAGCAGTACTTC
clone size: once; V gene: TRBV21-1; CDR3 length: 18; D gene: .; J gene: TRBJ1-5; CDR3 protein: CASSKGSGGSESNQPQHF; CDR3 DNA: TGTGCCAGCAGCAAGGGTTCAGGGGGGAGTGAAAGCAATCAGCCCCAGCATTTT
clone size: .; V gene: TRBV6-6; CDR3 length: 16; D gene: TRBD1; J gene: TRBJ2-4; CDR3 protein: CASSFRPGQILNIQYF; CDR3 DNA: TGTGCCAGCAGTTTCCGGCCGGGACAGATTTTAAACATTCAGTACTTC
clone size: few; V gene: TRBV5-6; CDR3 length: 14; D gene: .; J gene: TRBJ2-5; CDR3 protein: CASSLVVGFETQYF; CDR3 DNA: TGTGCCAGCAGCTTGGTCGTCGGGTTTGAGACCCAGTACTTC
clone size: .; V gene: TRBV7-2; CDR3 length: 15; D gene: TRBD1; J gene: TRBJ2-7; CDR3 protein: CASSQAPGQGYEQYF; CDR3 DNA: TGTGCCAGCAGCCAGGCCCCCGGACAGGGCTACGAGCAGTACTTC
clone size: .; V gene: TRBV5-6; CDR3 length: 16; D gene: TRBD2; J gene: TRBJ2-1; CDR3 protein: CASSDSGRALYNEQFF; CDR3 DNA: TGTGCCAGCAGCGATAGCGGGAGGGCACTCTACAATGAGCAGTTCTTC
clone size: .; V gene: TRBV5-6; CDR3 length: 15; D gene: .; J gene: TRBJ1-3; CDR3 protein: CASSLGAVTGNTIYF; CDR3 DNA: TGTGCCAGCAGCTTGGGAGCGGTAACTGGAAACACCATATATTTT
clone size: .; V gene: TRBV28; CDR3 length: 12; D gene: .; J gene: TRBJ2-7; CDR3 protein: CASSLLVREQYF; CDR3 DNA: TGTGCCAGCAGTCTACTAGTAAGGGAGCAGTACTTC
clone size: .; V gene: TRBV9; CDR3 length: 15; D gene: .; J gene: TRBJ2-1; CDR3 protein: CASSVDGRDYNEQFF; CDR3 DNA: TGTGCCAGCAGCGTAGACGGGCGGGACTACAATGAGCAGTTCTTC
clone size: .; V gene: TRBV21-1; CDR3 length: 15; D gene: .; J gene: TRBJ2-1; CDR3 protein: CASRRPLGSRDEQFF; CDR3 DNA: TGTGCCAGCAGAAGACCTTTAGGGAGTCGGGATGAGCAGTTCTTC
clone size: .; V gene: TRBV5-4; CDR3 length: 18; D gene: TRBD2; J gene: TRBJ2-1; CDR3 protein: CASSLGGVIAGGVNEQFF; CDR3 DNA: TGTGCCAGCAGCTTGGGGGGGGTAATAGCGGGGGGCGTGAATGAGCAGTTCTTC
clone size: once; V gene: TRBV4-1; CDR3 length: 15; D gene: .; J gene: TRBJ2-7; CDR3 protein: CASSHRSGSSYEQYF; CDR3 DNA: TGCGCCAGCAGCCACCGAAGCGGGTCCTCCTACGAGCAGTACTTC
clone size: .; V gene: TRBV7-9; CDR3 length: 14; D gene: TRBD1; J gene: TRBJ1-2; CDR3 protein: CASSPGQGNYGYTF; CDR3 DNA: TGTGCCAGCAGCCCTGGACAGGGGAACTATGGCTACACCTTC
clone size: .; V gene: TRBV5-5; CDR3 length: 13; D gene: .; J gene: TRBJ2-3; CDR3 protein: CASSRQNTDTQYF; CDR3 DNA: TGTGCCAGCAGCCGACAGAACACAGATACGCAGTATTTT
clone size: .; V gene: TRBV7-6; CDR3 length: 14; D gene: TRBD1; J gene: TRBJ1-5; CDR3 protein: CASSSRQGNQPQHF; CDR3 DNA: TGTGCCAGCAGTTCAAGACAGGGGAATCAGCCCCAGCATTTT
clone size: .; V gene: TRBV28; CDR3 length: 14; D gene: .; J gene: TRBJ1-1; CDR3 protein: CASGGTGYPPEAFF; CDR3 DNA: TGTGCCAGCGGGGGAACAGGGTACCCGCCTGAAGCTTTCTTT
clone size: medium-sized; V gene: TRBV4-1; CDR3 length: 14; D gene: .; J gene: TRBJ2-7; CDR3 protein: CASSQDLGLYEQYF; CDR3 DNA: TGCGCCAGCAGCCAAGATCTGGGCCTTTACGAGCAGTACTTC
clone size: .; V gene: TRBV25-1; CDR3 length: 15; D gene: .; J gene: TRBJ2-5; CDR3 protein: CASSENAGAGETQYF; CDR3 DNA: TGTGCCAGCAGTGAAAATGCGGGGGCAGGGGAGACCCAGTACTTC
clone size: .; V gene: TRBV30; CDR3 length: 13; D gene: TRBD1; J gene: TRBJ2-7; CDR3 protein: CAWDRDSTYEQYF; CDR3 DNA: TGTGCCTGGGACCGGGACAGTACTTACGAGCAGTACTTC
clone size: .; V gene: TRBV18; CDR3 length: 18; D gene: .; J gene: TRBJ1-2; CDR3 protein: CASSPFSTGGSMVGGYTF; CDR3 DNA: TGTGCCAGCTCACCCTTCTCGACAGGTGGCTCGATGGTTGGGGGCTACACCTTC
clone size: .; V gene: TRBV28; CDR3 length: 16; D gene: TRBD2; J gene: TRBJ2-5; CDR3 protein: CASSAGLAGAGETQYF; CDR3 DNA: TGTGCCAGCAGTGCCGGCCTAGCGGGAGCGGGGGAGACCCAGTACTTC
clone size: .; V gene: TRBV7-2; CDR3 length: 13; D gene: .; J gene: TRBJ2-7; CDR3 protein: CASSRSGHVEQYF; CDR3 DNA: TGTGCCAGCAGCCGTTCAGGGCATGTCGAGCAGTACTTC